Presented here are 25 T cell receptor beta chains from one specimen sequenced in a study of T cell changes during pregnancy in multiple sclerosis. The assay was immunoSEQ multiplex PCR, and TCRdb's table has in-frame clones only and misses some. Of under 95,000 clones listed, 91% are singletons. Specimen: peripheral blood, collected after pregnancy. Receptors were obtained from a female donor in good health, enrolled as a control in a pregnancy study.

V and J are TRBV5-1 and TRBJ1-2; TRBD1 aligns across 9 bases. The germline CDR1 and CDR2 sequences are SGHRS and YFSETQ. The CDR3 sequence is 13 residues long. J was trimmed by 11 bases and V by 4 bases; bases with no gene match: 9. In nucleotides, the CDR3 is TGCGCCAGCAGCACATCCGGGACAGGGTGGTACACCTTC. As protein: CASSTSGTGWYTF.

Only one count was recorded for this clone. CDR3 in amino acids: CATSRGQYYGYTF. Written as DNA, the CDR3 is TGTGCCACCAGCAGAGGACAGTACTATGGCTACACCTTC. The V call is TRBV15, the J call TRBJ1-2, with a tentative D call TRBD1 (5 bases). Trimming removed 1 base at V and 3 bases at J, with 6 bases between. Germline CDR1 LNHNV, CDR2 YYDKDF (reference sequence). The CDR3 is 13 amino acids.

The chain links TRBV14 to TRBJ2-6; D is undetermined. CDR3 length equals 15 residues. Germline-derived CDR1 and CDR2 are SGHDN and FVKESK. V shed 4 bases and J shed 1 base, with 8 bases lying between them. CDR3 bases: TGTGCCAGCAGCCTACTTATTTCTGGGGCCAACGTCCTGACTTTC. Translated: CASSLLISGANVLTF.

The chain has TRBV18 and TRBJ1-5, with D possibly being TRBD1 (5 bases). The CDR3 extends over 15 amino acids. Looked up from germline, CDR1 is KGHSH and CDR2 is LQKENI. The ends were cut back, 0 bases at V and 4 bases at J, with 10 bases in the middle. In DNA form, the CDR3 reads TGTGCCAGCTCACCACCGCCGGGGGTTAATCAGCCCCAGCATTTT. It encodes CASSPPPGVNQPQHF.

The rearrangement joins TRBV7-9 to TRBJ1-5; 7 nucleotides line up with TRBD1. With 4 bases clipped from V and 7 bases from J, the junction kept 7 bases outside the gene matches. Germline V gives CDR1 SEHNR, CDR2 FQNEAQ (reference sequence). The CDR3 is 14 amino acids. The CDR3 region is CASSSTGVGQPQHF. In DNA, the CDR3 is TGTGCCAGCAGCTCAACAGGGGTGGGCCAGCCCCAGCATTTT.

The gene calls are TRBV6-4 and TRBJ2-3; D ambiguous. With 6 bases removed from V and 1 base from J, the gap between germline ends came to 8 bases. The CDR3 covers 13 residues. In germline, CDR1 is MRHNA, CDR2 SNTAGT. The CDR3 region is CASSPTGTDTQYF. The CDR3, as DNA: TGTGCCAGCAGCCCGACTGGCACAGATACGCAGTATTTT.

The chain carries TRBV19 and TRBJ2-2; D unclear. V was clipped by 3 bases and J by 5 bases, with 13 bases between them. Looked up from germline, CDR1 is LNHDA and CDR2 is SQIVND (reference sequence). The CDR3 has 15 residues. The CDR3 spells CASSIEPRITGELFF. DNA for the CDR3: TGTGCCAGTAGTATTGAACCCAGGATTACCGGGGAGCTGTTTTTT.

This clone was seen a few times. V usage is TRBV7-8 and J usage is TRBJ1-2; no firm D call. Looked up from germline, CDR1 is SGHVS and CDR2 is FQNEAQ. V was pared by 4 bases and J by 3 bases, with 15 bases between. There are 15 residues in the CDR3. The CDR3 DNA reads TGTGCCAGCAGCTCCTCAAGCGGCCCCTACTATGGCTACACCTTC. This sequence encodes CASSSSSGPYYGYTF. The entire variable domain, with the rest obtained from reference TRBV7-8 and TRBJ1-2, is as follows: GAGVSQSPRYKVAKRGQDVALRCDPISGHVSLFWYQQALGQGPEFLTYFQNEAQLDKSGLPSDRFFAERPEGSVSTLKIQRTQQEDSAVYLCASSSSSGPYYGYTFGSGTRLTVV.

The chain combines TRBV15 with TRBJ2-5; 7 bases agree with TRBD2. Per the germline V gene, CDR1 is LNHNV and CDR2 is YYDKDF (reference sequence). The CDR3 extends over 15 amino acids. J lost 5 bases, V lost 0 bases, and 6 bases had no gene match. The CDR3 region is CATSRDRGVWETQYF. The CDR3, as DNA: TGTGCCACCAGCAGAGATCGGGGGGTATGGGAGACCCAGTACTTC.

The chain couples TRBV9 to TRBJ2-5; TRBD2 matches at 9 bases. J lost 5 bases, V lost 1 base, and 6 bases had no gene match. This CDR3 contains 15 residues. Germline V gene sequence: CDR1 SGDLS, CDR2 YYNGEE. CDR3: CASSVRAGGGETQYF. The DNA of the CDR3 is TGTGCCAGCAGCGTACGAGCGGGGGGCGGGGAGACCCAGTACTTC.

The genes are TRBV19 and TRBJ1-5; 11 bases are a match to TRBD1. This CDR3 region has 15 residues. The trim removed 7 bases at V and 7 bases at J, leaving 9 bases unmatched. The germline V gene has CDR1 LNHDA and CDR2 SQIVND (reference sequence). The CDR3 reads CASNIGQGAWQPQHF. The CDR3 region has the DNA TGTGCCAGTAACATTGGACAGGGGGCTTGGCAGCCCCAGCATTTT.

This clone was seen more than once but under ten times. The chain links TRBV11-2 to TRBJ1-1; D not resolved. Deletions cut 5 bases from V and 0 bases from J, with 13 bases between. This CDR3 region has 15 residues. Germline CDR1 is SGHAT and CDR2 is FQNNGV. In DNA form, the CDR3 reads TGTGCCAGCAGCCCTTGGAGTATAATGAACACTGAAGCTTTCTTT. Translation gives CASSPWSIMNTEAFF.

This chain connects TRBV6-5 to TRBJ1-1; possible D gene TRBD1, 5 bases. This CDR3 has 15 residues. Trimming cost V 0 bases and J 5 bases, with 13 bases left between them. The V gene's germline CDR1 is MNHEY and CDR2 SVGAGI. The CDR3 DNA is TGTGCCAGCAGTTACTCGAACTTCGGGGGAACTGAAGCTTTCTTT. Translating gives CASSYSNFGGTEAFF.

This clone was found once. The chain recombines TRBV19 with TRBJ1-1; maybe TRBD1 (6 bases). The CDR3 extends over 14 amino acids. Trimming stripped 3 bases from V and 5 bases from J, with 13 bases between. Germline CDR1 reads LNHDA; CDR2 reads SQIVND (reference sequence). The CDR3 here is CASSMLSRGTEAFF. CDR3 nucleotides: TGTGCCAGTAGTATGCTTTCGAGGGGGACTGAAGCTTTCTTT.

The chain carries TRBV2 and TRBJ2-1; possible D gene TRBD2, 5 bases. The V and J ends lost 6 bases and 4 bases respectively, with 7 bases between them. The V gene's germline CDR1 is SNHLY and CDR2 FYNNEI. This CDR3 contains 12 residues. The CDR3 bases are TGTGCCAGCAGAGGGAGTTACAATGAGCAGTTCTTC. It encodes CASRGSYNEQFF.

The chain carries TRBV5-3 and TRBJ2-3, with TRBD1 as a possible D gene (5 bases). TRBV5-3 is marked as an open reading frame, function uncertain. Trimming cost V 1 base and J 1 base, with 7 bases left between them. The CDR3 consists of 14 residues. The CDR3 DNA reads TGTGCCAGAAGCTTGTGGGGCCGCACAGATACGCAGTATTTT. Its translation: CARSLWGRTDTQYF.

V usage is TRBV7-9 and J usage is TRBJ2-5; TRBD1 matches at 9 bases. CDR1 SEHNR and CDR2 FQNEAQ come from the germline V gene (reference sequence). V gave up 7 bases and J gave up 2 bases; unmatched junction bases: 8. The CDR3 is 15 amino acids. The CDR3 here is CASTIGTGRQETQYF. As DNA, the CDR3 is TGTGCCAGCACTATAGGGACAGGGAGGCAAGAGACCCAGTACTTC.

The chain is built from TRBV28 and TRBJ2-3; D unclear. Trimming removed 1 base at V and 5 bases at J, with 7 bases between. This CDR3 contains 13 residues. The V gene's germline CDR1 is MDHEN and CDR2 SYDVKM. Here the CDR3 reads CASSLLSRDTQYF. The CDR3 coding sequence is TGTGCCAGCAGTTTATTGTCCCGAGATACGCAGTATTTT. Together with reference TRBV28 and TRBJ2-3, the CDR3 gives the full variable domain: DVKVTQSSRYLVKRTGEKVFLECVQDMDHENMFWYRQDPGLGLRLIYFSYDVKMKEKGDIPEGYSVSREKKERFSLILESASTNQTSMYLCASSLLSRDTQYFGPGTRLTVL.

A word on this clone: Other DNA sequences of this sample code for an identical CDR3. The rearrangement links TRBV6-6 to TRBJ2-1; a possible D gene is TRBD2 (5 bases). Germline lookup yields CDR1 MNHNY and CDR2 SVGAGI (reference sequence). Trimming cost V 11 bases and J 2 bases, with 10 bases left between them. The CDR3 runs to 12 residues. The CDR3 DNA reads as TGTGCCTCTAGCCGACCCTACAATGAGCAGTTCTTC. Translating it yields CASSRPYNEQFF.

There are a few counts of this clone. The gene calls are TRBV6-1 and TRBJ2-5, with D possibly TRBD1 on 5 matching bases. V was pared by 5 bases and J by 7 bases, with 17 bases between. Germline CDR1 MNHNS, CDR2 SASEGT. CDR3 length: 14 residues. The CDR3 DNA reads as TGTGCCAGCAGTATAGGCACAGGAAGTGGGACCCAGTACTTC. Its translation is CASSIGTGSGTQYF.

This clone showed up just once. The CDR3 bases are TGCGCCAGCAGCCAGACCCAGGGCGTTCGGTACAATGAGCAGTTCTTC. Translated: CASSQTQGVRYNEQFF. The gene calls are TRBV4-3 and TRBJ2-1; TRBD1 might be the D (5 bases). Trimming took 3 bases from V and 4 from J, leaving 16 bases between them. This CDR3 is built from 16 residues. CDR1 is LGHNA, CDR2 YSLEER, per germline.

This clone was observed once. The chain uses TRBV14 and TRBJ2-1; 11 nucleotides match TRBD2. The V and J ends lost 4 bases and 1 base, in that order; junction bases with no gene match: 3. Germline assignment: CDR1 SGHDN and CDR2 FVKESK. The CDR3 has 16 amino acids. CDR3 amino acids: CASSLLAGGSYNEQFF. The CDR3 bases are TGTGCCAGCAGCCTGTTAGCGGGGGGGTCCTACAATGAGCAGTTCTTC.

The chain employs TRBV25-1 and TRBJ1-1; D unresolved. The CDR3 loop spans 14 amino acids. Germline V CDR1 and CDR2: MGHDK, SYGVNS. Trimming removed 4 bases at V and 1 base at J, with 10 bases between. The CDR3 DNA follows: TGTGCCAGCAGTGTTAGTCTAGGGAACACTGAAGCTTTCTTT. The encoded protein is CASSVSLGNTEAFF.

The V call is TRBV6-5, the J call TRBJ1-5, with 7 nucleotides matching TRBD1. The CDR3 totals 13 residues. J gave up 5 bases and V 10 bases, and 8 bases lay outside the gene matches. Germline CDR1 MNHEY, CDR2 SVGAGI. CDR3 in DNA: TGTGCCACCGGACAGGTTACACATCAGCCCCAGCATTTT. Translated, it gives CATGQVTHQPQHF.

J is TRBJ2-7 and V is TRBV5-4; 9 nucleotides match TRBD1. V gave up 2 bases and J gave up 1 base; unmatched junction bases: 1. There are 14 residues in the CDR3. Germline CDR1 SGHNT, CDR2 YYREEE (reference sequence). The CDR3 bases are TGTGCCAGCAGCTTCGGGACAGGGTCCTACGAGCAGTACTTC. Its protein product is CASSFGTGSYEQYF.